Presented here are 18 T cell receptor beta chains from one specimen sequenced in a study of technical replicates of blood from a few donors. Clones were read by immunoSEQ multiplex PCR, and TCRdb kept only the in-frame ones, dropping some. The sample lists about 61,000 clones, 95% to 98% seen once, with 0.15% to 0.25% in the top ten. The source material was T cells isolated from PBMCs. The receptors stem from a human donor in good health.

The chain combines TRBV2 with TRBJ2-2; 9 bases fit TRBD1. The CDR3 sequence is 15 residues long. The V and J ends lost 6 bases and 4 bases, in that order; junction bases with no gene match: 6. Germline assignment: CDR1 SNHLY and CDR2 FYNNEI. CDR3 bases: TGTGCCAGCAGGGAACAGGGGGCGGGCACCGGGGAGCTGTTTTTT. This sequence encodes CASREQGAGTGELFF.

This rearrangement joins TRBV6-5 to TRBJ1-1; possible D gene TRBD1, 6 bases. Germline lookup yields CDR1 MNHEY and CDR2 SVGAGI. Trimming took 0 bases from V and 1 from J, leaving 9 bases between them. The CDR3 is made up of 15 amino acids. The CDR3 sequence is CASSYSNRANTEAFF. The CDR3 bases are TGTGCCAGCAGTTACTCGAACAGGGCGAACACTGAAGCTTTCTTT.

In its sample, this clone was seen once. The chain combines TRBV9 with TRBJ2-1, with D hard to call. The length of the CDR3 is 13 residues. Deletions cut 4 bases from V and 6 bases from J, with 11 bases between. Germline CDR1 reads SGDLS; CDR2 reads YYNGEE. CDR3 bases: TGTGCCAGCAGCCTCCCTAACGTCAATGAGCAGTTCTTC. This translates into CASSLPNVNEQFF.

This clone has a single count. This rearrangement joins TRBV2 to TRBJ2-1; TRBD1 aligns across 8 bases. Trimming at V came to 2 bases and at J to 9 bases, leaving 6 bases not matched to a gene. This CDR3 contains 14 residues. Germline lookup yields CDR1 SNHLY and CDR2 FYNNEI. Written as DNA, the CDR3 is TGTGCCAGCAGTGAATTGGCAGGGGGCTTTGAGCAGTTCTTC. It translates to CASSELAGGFEQFF.

This sequence joins TRBV19 and TRBJ1-1; TRBD1 agrees at 8 bases. Looked up from germline, CDR1 is LNHDA and CDR2 is SQIVND (reference sequence). The CDR3 is 14 residues long. The V and J ends lost 4 bases and 6 bases, in that order; junction bases with no gene match: 7. CDR3 DNA sequence: TGTGCCAGTAGTAGATCAGGGGGCGCGGCTGAAGCTTTCTTT. Translation: CASSRSGGAAEAFF.

V usage is TRBV11-3 and J usage is TRBJ2-1; D is undetermined. V lost 5 bases to trimming and J lost 2 bases, with 10 bases between them. CDR1 is SGHNT and CDR2 is YENEEA in the germline V gene. CDR3 length: 14 amino acids. The CDR3 sequence: CASSLPSAYNEQFF. The CDR3, as DNA: TGTGCCAGCAGCCTCCCCTCCGCCTACAATGAGCAGTTCTTC.

This sequence joins TRBV21-1 and TRBJ2-1; TRBD2, as called in the table, went unchecked against the DNA. TRBV21-1 is a recognized pseudogene. CDR3 length: 15 residues. This CDR3 is CASSRRTRKGDEQFF. The CDR3 coding sequence is TGTGCCAGCAGCCGCAGGACTAGGAAGGGCGATGAGCAGTTCTTC.

The rearrangement uses TRBV20-1 and TRBJ2-7; D is uncertain. The germline V gene encodes CDR1 DFQATT and CDR2 SNEGSKA (reference sequence). The V end lost 0 bases, the J end lost 6 bases, and 6 bases lay between the germline ends. This CDR3 comprises 11 residues. The CDR3, as DNA: TGCAGTGCTAGAGATTGGAGCGAGCAGTACTTC. Translated: CSARDWSEQYF.

This rearrangement joins TRBV6-1 to TRBJ2-4; D is unclear. V dropped 6 bases and J dropped 2 bases, with 14 bases sitting between them. The CDR3 totals 15 residues. The germline V gene has CDR1 MNHNS and CDR2 SASEGT. DNA for the CDR3: TGTGCCAGCAGAGTCGATTTCGGTTCCAAAAACATTCAGTACTTC. Amino acid sequence: CASRVDFGSKNIQYF.

J is TRBJ2-5 and V is TRBV19; 11 nucleotides line up with TRBD2. The J segment lost 5 bases and the V segment lost 6 bases, leaving 17 bases of the junction unmatched. The length of the CDR3 is 18 residues. Germline lookup yields CDR1 LNHDA and CDR2 SQIVND (reference sequence). The CDR3 sequence: CASSKPGTSGPSKETQYF. In nucleotides, the CDR3 is TGTGCCAGTAGCAAACCCGGGACTAGCGGACCCAGTAAGGAGACCCAGTACTTC.

The rearrangement joins TRBV27 to TRBJ1-4; D remains ambiguous. This CDR3 spans 16 amino acids. Per the germline V gene, CDR1 is MNHEY and CDR2 is SMNVEV (reference sequence). With 6 bases removed from V and 3 bases from J, the gap between germline ends came to 17 bases. In DNA, the CDR3 is TGTGCCAGCAGCCGATGGGAGAGGGCGCCTAATGAAAAACTGTTTTTT. Its protein product is CASSRWERAPNEKLFF. Variable domain in full (rest from reference TRBV27 and TRBJ1-4): EAQVTQNPRYLITVTGKKLTVTCSQNMNHEYMSWYRQDPGLGLRQIYYSMNVEVTDKGDVPEGYKVSRKEKRNFPLILESPSPNQTSLYFCASSRWERAPNEKLFFGSGTQLSVL.

V gene TRBV19 combines with J gene TRBJ2-7, with a weak D call TRBD2 (6 bases). Judging by the DNA end, TRBJ2-1 fits better; the J call may be wrong. There are 15 residues in the CDR3. The germline CDR1 and CDR2 sequences are LNHDA and SQIVND (reference sequence). The DNA for the CDR3 is TGTGCCAGTAGTACGGGACTCAATATCCCCTACGAGCAGTTCTTC. It encodes CASSTGLNIPYEQFF.

The chain employs TRBV27 and TRBJ2-7; TRBD2 matches at 11 bases. The V gene's germline CDR1 is MNHEY and CDR2 SMNVEV (reference sequence). The ends lost 3 bases at V and 3 bases at J; junction bases unmatched: 10. The CDR3 is made up of 17 amino acids. The CDR3 loop is CASSLLAGGPRSYEQYF. The CDR3 nucleotides read TGTGCCAGCAGTTTGTTAGCGGGAGGGCCGCGGAGCTACGAGCAGTACTTC.

The rearrangement uses TRBV2 and TRBJ2-5; D is undetermined. Trimming pared 8 bases from V and 5 bases from J, leaving 6 bases between. Germline V lookup: CDR1 SNHLY, CDR2 FYNNEI. The CDR3 covers 10 residues. CDR3 sequence reads: CASSRETQYF. CDR3 nucleotides: TGTGCCAGCTCACGGGAGACCCAGTACTTC.

This chain joins TRBV10-3 and TRBJ2-3, with a weak D call TRBD1 (5 bases). CDR1 and CDR2 from the germline V gene are ENHRY and SYGVKD. The CDR3 sequence is 14 residues long. Trimming pared 0 bases from V and 3 bases from J, leaving 7 bases between. The CDR3 reads CAISESSGTDTQYF. The CDR3 DNA reads as TGTGCCATCAGTGAGTCATCAGGGACAGATACGCAGTATTTT.

This chain links TRBV10-1 with TRBJ1-3; D ambiguous. V was pared by 8 bases and J by 0 bases, with 8 bases between. Germline V gene lookup returns CDR1 WNHNN and CDR2 SYGVQD (reference sequence). This CDR3 spans 13 amino acids. The CDR3 DNA reads TGCGCCAGCCTTTCCAGCTCTGGAAACACCATATATTTT. Protein: CASLSSSGNTIYF.

The chain couples TRBV9 to TRBJ2-3; D is possibly TRBD2 (5 bases). The V end was cut by 6 bases, the J end by 3 bases, with 11 bases between. Germline assignment: CDR1 SGDLS and CDR2 YYNGEE. The CDR3 length is 13 residues. The CDR3 DNA reads TGTGCCAGCAAAGGGTGGGAGACAGATACGCAGTATTTT. This translates into CASKGWETDTQYF. The full variable domain, its missing parts supplied by reference TRBV9 and TRBJ2-3, is DSGVTQTPKHLITATGQRVTLRCSPRSGDLSVYWYQQSLDQGLQFLIQYYNGEERAKGNILERFSAQQFPDLHSELNLSSLELGDSALYFCASKGWETDTQYFGPGTRLTVL.

The rearrangement uses TRBV11-2 and TRBJ1-1; 7 positions match TRBD1. CDR3 length: 13 residues. Germline loops: CDR1 SGHAT, CDR2 FQNNGV. V shed 6 bases, J shed 4 bases, and the junction held 5 bases outside the gene matches. CDR3 nucleotides: TGTGCCAGCAGAGACAGGGTGGTCACTGAAGCTTTCTTT. Protein sequence: CASRDRVVTEAFF.